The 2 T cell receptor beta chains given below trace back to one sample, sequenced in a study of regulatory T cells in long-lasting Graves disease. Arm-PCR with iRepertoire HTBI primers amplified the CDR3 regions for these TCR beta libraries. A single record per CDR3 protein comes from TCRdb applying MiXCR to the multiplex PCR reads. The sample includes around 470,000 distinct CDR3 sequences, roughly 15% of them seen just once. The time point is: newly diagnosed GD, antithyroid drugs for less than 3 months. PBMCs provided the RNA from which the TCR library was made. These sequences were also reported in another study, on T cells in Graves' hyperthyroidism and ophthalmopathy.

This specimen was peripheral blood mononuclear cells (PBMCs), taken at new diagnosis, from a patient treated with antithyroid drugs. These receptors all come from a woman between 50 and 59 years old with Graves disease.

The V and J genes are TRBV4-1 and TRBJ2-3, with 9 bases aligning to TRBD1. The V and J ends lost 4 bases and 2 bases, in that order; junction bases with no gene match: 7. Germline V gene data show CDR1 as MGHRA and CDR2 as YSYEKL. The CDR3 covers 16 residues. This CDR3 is CASSLRQGVDTDTQYF. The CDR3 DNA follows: TGCGCCAGCAGCCTGAGACAGGGGGTGGACACAGATACGCAGTATTTT.

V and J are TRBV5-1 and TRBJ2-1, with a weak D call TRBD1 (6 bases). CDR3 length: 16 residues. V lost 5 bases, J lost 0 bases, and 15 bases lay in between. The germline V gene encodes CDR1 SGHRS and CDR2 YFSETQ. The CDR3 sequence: CASSLTGLYSYNEQFF. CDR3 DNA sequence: TGCGCCAGCAGTCTTACAGGGTTATACTCCTACAATGAGCAGTTCTTC.